These 28 T cell receptor beta chains came from one sample sequenced in a study of memory B cells and T cells in multiple sclerosis. After stimulus-free culture, autoproliferating CFSE-dim and non-proliferating CFSE-high T cells were sequenced separately. Cultures began with about 4.5x10^7 CFSE-labeled PBMCs, unstimulated for 6 to 7 days, with replicate wells pooled. Libraries were prepared by immunoSEQ multiplex PCR; TCRdb keeps only in-frame clonotypes and omits some of them. The sample records about 32,000 clones, roughly 83% being singletons. No antigen has been identified for these receptors. The specimen sequenced was PBMCs from blood kept in culture. The origin of the receptors is a human donor with multiple sclerosis.

The rearrangement links TRBV28 to TRBJ2-6; D is ambiguous. The CDR3 contains 15 residues. Germline lookup yields CDR1 MDHEN and CDR2 SYDVKM. Trimming removed 8 bases from V and 4 bases from J, with 15 bases in between. CDR3 in DNA: TGTGCCAGCCAATTCCCCGGGCAGGGGGCCAACGTCCTGACTTTC. Protein sequence: CASQFPGQGANVLTF.

The rearrangement joins TRBV10-3 to TRBJ2-7; 13 bases are a match to TRBD2. The CDR3 sequence is 13 residues long. Germline lookup yields CDR1 ENHRY and CDR2 SYGVKD. Trimming at V came to 8 bases and at J to 4 bases, leaving 2 bases not matched to a gene. DNA for the CDR3: TGTGCCATCTGGACTAGCGGGAGTTACGAGCAGTACTTC. This encodes CAIWTSGSYEQYF.

This sequence joins TRBV2 and TRBJ1-5, with unresolved D. There are 15 residues in the CDR3. The V end was cut by 6 bases, the J end by 3 bases, with 15 bases between. Looked up from germline, CDR1 is SNHLY and CDR2 is FYNNEI. CDR3 bases: TGTGCCAGCAGGGCAGAGGGAGTTCTCAATCAGCCCCAGCATTTT. Translated, it gives CASRAEGVLNQPQHF.

The chain links TRBV29-1 to TRBJ1-5, with 12 bases matching TRBD1. CDR3 length equals 12 residues. The trim removed 4 bases at V and 13 bases at J, leaving 5 bases unmatched. Germline V lookup: CDR1 SQVTM, CDR2 ANQGSEA. Written as DNA, the CDR3 is TGCAGCGTTGGGGACAGGGGGCGCACTCAGCATTTT. This codes for CSVGDRGRTQHF.

The chain joins TRBV6-1 to TRBJ2-3; D possibly corresponds to TRBD1 (6 bases). The CDR3 extends over 15 amino acids. CDR1 and CDR2 (germline): MNHNS, SASEGT. Trimming shortened V by 4 bases and J by 4 bases, and 15 bases separated the two germline ends. Written as DNA, the CDR3 is TGTGCCAGCAGTGCGCTCAGGGGCTTGGCAGATACGCAGTATTTT. Translation: CASSALRGLADTQYF.

The genes are TRBV2 and TRBJ2-7; tentatively, D is TRBD1 (6 bases). Trimming cost V 4 bases and J 2 bases, with 18 bases left between them. This CDR3 has 16 amino acids. Looked up from germline, CDR1 is SNHLY and CDR2 is FYNNEI. This chain's CDR3 is CASSGGTRGAPYEQYF. Here the CDR3 DNA reads TGTGCCAGCAGTGGAGGGACCAGGGGCGCTCCCTACGAGCAGTACTTC. Variable domain in full (rest from reference TRBV2 and TRBJ2-7): EPEVTQTPSHQVTQMGQEVILRCVPISNHLYFYWYRQILGQKVEFLVSFYNNEISEKSEIFDDQFSVERPDGSNFTLKIRSTKLEDSAMYFCASSGGTRGAPYEQYFGPGTRLTVT.

V is TRBV11-3 and J is TRBJ2-5; either TRBD1 or TRBD2 may fit D (5 bases each). The CDR3 runs to 15 residues. CDR1 SGHNT and CDR2 YENEEA come from the germline V gene. V lost 5 bases and J 2 bases, leaving 15 bases between the germline ends. In DNA form, the CDR3 reads TGTGCCAGCAGCCCCTCCGGGACGGCACAAGAGACCCAGTACTTC. It specifies CASSPSGTAQETQYF.

This clone was seen a single time. The gene calls are TRBV19 and TRBJ2-5, with 8 bases that match TRBD1. The end of the DNA is better explained by TRBJ2-7, so the J call may be wrong. The CDR3 totals 16 residues. Germline V gene data show CDR1 as LNHDA and CDR2 as SQIVND (reference sequence). The chain's CDR3 is CASSPRTGFYSYEQYF. CDR3 sequence (DNA): TGTGCCAGTAGTCCCCGGACAGGGTTTTATTCCTACGAGCAGTACTTC.

This chain links TRBV28 with TRBJ1-5; D gene ambiguous. The V end was cut by 2 bases, the J end by 6 bases, with 17 bases between. CDR3 length equals 16 residues. Germline lookup yields CDR1 MDHEN and CDR2 SYDVKM. DNA of the CDR3: TGTGCCAGCAGTTTAAGCACATCGGGAGAGGGTCAGCCCCAGCATTTT. Translation: CASSLSTSGEGQPQHF.

This sequence joins TRBV5-4 and TRBJ2-5, with TRBD2 matching 7 bases. This CDR3 region has 17 residues. V lost 5 bases to trimming and J lost 1 base; unmatched junction nucleotides: 14. Germline CDR1 reads SGHNT; CDR2 reads YYREEE (reference sequence). For the CDR3, the DNA is TGTGCCAGCAGGGCGGGAGTCGGAGTCAGGAGCCAAGAGACCCAGTACTTC. Its translation is CASRAGVGVRSQETQYF.

The chain couples TRBV5-4 to TRBJ1-6; no reliable D call. Trimming left V 1 base short and J 4 bases short, with 6 bases between. Germline CDR1 reads SGHNT; CDR2 reads YYREEE (reference sequence). The CDR3 is made up of 14 amino acids. This CDR3 reads CASSLLGYNSPLHF. DNA of the CDR3: TGTGCCAGCAGCTTGCTCGGTTATAATTCACCCCTCCACTTT.

This clone was seen only once. This chain links TRBV27 with TRBJ2-7; 8 positions match TRBD1. V gave up 4 bases and J gave up 4 bases; unmatched junction bases: 3. Germline CDR1 MNHEY, CDR2 SMNVEV (reference sequence). The CDR3 totals 13 residues. This chain's CDR3 is CASSYGQGYEQYF. The CDR3 region has the DNA TGTGCCAGCAGTTATGGACAGGGTTACGAGCAGTACTTC.

J is TRBJ1-4 and V is TRBV18; the D is unclear. The germline V and J ends were trimmed by 3 bases and 0 bases, with 11 bases remaining between them. The CDR3 is 16 amino acids. Germline CDR1 reads KGHSH; CDR2 reads LQKENI. The CDR3 DNA sequence: TGTGCCAGCTCACCCCCTTCGGAAGCAACTAATGAAAAACTGTTTTTT. It translates to CASSPPSEATNEKLFF.

The CDR3, as DNA: TGTGCCAGCAGGTCTACCAGGGGGATCACTGAAGCTTTCTTT. As protein: CASRSTRGITEAFF. This sequence joins TRBV5-5 and TRBJ1-1; TRBD1 matches at 7 bases. With 5 bases clipped from V and 4 bases from J, the junction kept 8 bases outside the gene matches. In germline, CDR1 is SGHKS, CDR2 YYEKEE (reference sequence). The CDR3 runs 14 residues. Full variable domain (rest looked up from reference TRBV5-5 and TRBJ1-1): DAGVTQSPTHLIKTRGQQVTLRCSPISGHKSVSWYQQVLGQGPQFIFQYYEKEERGRGNFPDRFSARQFPNYSSELNVNALLLGDSALYLCASRSTRGITEAFFGQGTRLTVV.

The genes are TRBV7-9 and TRBJ2-5; no clear D gene. The length of the CDR3 is 12 residues. V shed 5 bases and J shed 4 bases, with 8 bases lying between them. Germline V gives CDR1 SEHNR, CDR2 FQNEAQ (reference sequence). The CDR3 loop is CASSPVGETQYF. The CDR3 DNA follows: TGTGCCAGCAGCCCCGTGGGAGAGACCCAGTACTTC.

The chain combines TRBV5-1 with TRBJ1-1; D is unclear. The germline V and J ends were trimmed by 2 bases and 4 bases, with 15 bases remaining between them. This CDR3 spans 15 amino acids. Germline V lookup: CDR1 SGHRS, CDR2 YFSETQ. The CDR3 sequence: CASSFQAGLLTEAFF. The CDR3, as DNA: TGCGCCAGCAGCTTTCAAGCGGGTCTTCTCACTGAAGCTTTCTTT.

The J gene is TRBJ2-7, the V gene TRBV6-8; the D is unclear. This CDR3 has 15 residues. V lost 5 bases and J lost 0, with 14 bases in between. CDR1 and CDR2 (germline): MNHGY, SAAAGT. For the CDR3, the DNA is TGTGCCAGCAGTAAGGTTGGCTTAGGCTCCTACGAGCAGTACTTC. Its protein is CASSKVGLGSYEQYF.

J is TRBJ2-3 and V is TRBV15, with 8 positions matching TRBD2. CDR1 is LNHNV and CDR2 is YYDKDF in the germline V gene (reference sequence). The CDR3 contains 15 residues. J lost 3 bases, V lost 3 bases, and 5 bases had no gene match. CDR3 residues: CATSRRVAGTDTQYF. The CDR3 DNA follows: TGTGCCACCAGCAGGAGGGTAGCGGGGACAGATACGCAGTATTTT.

This clone was recorded once. The chain recombines TRBV5-1 with TRBJ2-7; D perhaps matches TRBD2 (5 bases). V was cut by 2 bases and J by 4 bases, with 16 bases left in between. The germline gives CDR1 SGHRS, CDR2 YFSETQ. The CDR3 totals 15 residues. The CDR3, as DNA: TGCGCCAGCAGCTTAGGTGGGAGCTCCCATTACGAGCAGTACTTC. Protein sequence: CASSLGGSSHYEQYF. Based on the CDR3 plus reference TRBV5-1 and TRBJ2-7, the full variable domain is KAGVTQTPRYLIKTRGQQVTLSCSPISGHRSVSWYQQTPGQGLQFLFEYFSETQRNKGNFPGRFSGRQFSNSRSEMNVSTLELGDSALYLCASSLGGSSHYEQYFGPGTRLTVT.

The V and J genes are TRBV2 and TRBJ1-2; D gene ambiguous. Germline-derived CDR1 and CDR2 are SNHLY and FYNNEI. Trimming cost V 3 bases and J 2 bases, with 7 bases left between them. The CDR3 is 13 residues long. CDR3 coding DNA: TGTGCCAGCAGTGAGGGCGGGAACTATGGCTACACCTTC. Translated, it gives CASSEGGNYGYTF.

The chain combines TRBV11-3 with TRBJ2-1; D call uncertain. CDR1 is SGHNT and CDR2 is YENEEA in the germline V gene. The CDR3 covers 17 residues. Trimming cost V 1 base and J 0 bases, with 13 bases left between them. The CDR3: CASSLGISRSSYNEQFF. The CDR3, as DNA: TGTGCCAGCAGCTTAGGCATTTCGCGGAGCTCCTACAATGAGCAGTTCTTC.

The rearrangement uses TRBV7-3 and TRBJ2-1; D possibly uses TRBD1 or TRBD2 (6 bases each). The ends were cut back, 6 bases at V and 3 bases at J, with 15 bases in the middle. CDR1 is SGHTA and CDR2 is FQGTGA in the germline V gene. The CDR3 totals 15 residues. This CDR3 is CASSTGTGGYNEQFF. For the CDR3, the DNA is TGTGCCAGCAGTACAGGGACTGGGGGCTACAATGAGCAGTTCTTC.

The chain combines TRBV6-6 with TRBJ1-1, with 7 bases lining up with TRBD1. V gave up 4 bases and J gave up 7 bases; unmatched junction bases: 9. Germline V gives CDR1 MNHNY, CDR2 SVGAGI (reference sequence). This CDR3 has 14 residues. The CDR3 sequence: CASSSQGNRGEAFF. In nucleotides, the CDR3 is TGTGCCAGCAGTTCACAGGGGAATAGAGGTGAAGCTTTCTTT.

V is TRBV28 and J is TRBJ1-2; the match to TRBD1 covers 7 bases. This CDR3 comprises 15 residues. CDR1 is MDHEN, CDR2 SYDVKM, per germline. Trimming removed 5 bases from V and 5 bases from J; junction bases left unmatched: 11. The DNA for the CDR3 is TGTGCCAGCAGTGGGGACAGTTCCATATTATATGGCTACACCTTC. This translates into CASSGDSSILYGYTF.

A word on this clone: One end of the junction does not line up with germline, which may come from a read error. The chain is built from TRBV6-5 and TRBJ2-2; D is unresolved. Germline V gives CDR1 MNHEY, CDR2 SVGAGI. This CDR3 comprises 11 residues. In DNA, the CDR3 is TGTGCCAGCAGTTACTCGTCCCGAAGAATTTTT. Encoded protein: CASSYSSRRIF.

This chain joins TRBV6-1 and TRBJ2-7; 8 nucleotides align to TRBD1. J was trimmed by 4 bases and V by 1 base; bases with no gene match: 6. Germline lookup yields CDR1 MNHNS and CDR2 SASEGT. There are 15 residues in the CDR3. The DNA for the CDR3 is TGTGCCAGCAGTGAAGGGGGACAGGCCAGATACGAGCAGTACTTC. It specifies CASSEGGQARYEQYF.

The genes are TRBV15 and TRBJ2-7, with D unresolved. Germline loops: CDR1 LNHNV, CDR2 YYDKDF (reference sequence). Trimming left V 0 bases short and J 2 bases short, with 8 bases between. The CDR3 is made up of 14 amino acids. The CDR3 sequence is CATSRDPGAYEQYF. CDR3 bases: TGTGCCACCAGCAGAGATCCGGGTGCCTACGAGCAGTACTTC.

The genes are TRBV5-4 and TRBJ2-1; TRBD2 matches 13 bases. CDR1 and CDR2 (germline): SGHNT, YYREEE (reference sequence). The CDR3 spans 15 residues. The V and J ends lost 3 bases and 10 bases, in that order; junction bases with no gene match: 7. The CDR3 here is CASSSGLAGAQEQFF. The DNA for the CDR3 is TGTGCCAGCAGCTCCGGACTAGCGGGAGCCCAAGAGCAGTTCTTC. Combining the CDR3 with reference TRBV5-4 and TRBJ2-1 gives the whole variable domain ETGVTQSPTHLIKTRGQQVTLRCSSQSGHNTVSWYQQALGQGPQFIFQYYREEENGRGNFPPRFSGLQFPNYSSELNVNALELDDSALYLCASSSGLAGAQEQFFGPGTRLTVL.